These T cell receptor beta chains were read from a single sample in a study of shared clonotypes between healthy human individuals. Assay: immunoSEQ multiplex PCR; the TCRdb copy retains only in-frame clones and omits some. The repertoire includes some 2,500,000 clones, about 90% of them detected once, and 0.3% to 0.45% sits in the top ten. Material for sequencing was naive CD4+ T cells from PBMCs. These receptors all stem from a man aged 18-30 years in good health. Some clones in this sample may be carry-over from other donors' samples. The CDR3 runs from the conserved cysteine through the conserved F or W. D genes are given only for firm matches. Clone size is given for some rows only: seen once, a few or many times, or a class if the clone is expanded.

j_call clone_size d_call v_call cdr3_aa cdr3_nt
TRBJ2-1 . TRBD2 TRBV7-2 CASSLGGGRAPYNEQFF TGTGCCAGCAGCTTAGGGGGCGGGAGGGCCCCTTACAATGAGCAGTTCTTC
TRBJ1-3 few . TRBV5-1 CASSESVSGNTIYF TGCGCCAGCAGCGAGTCAGTCTCTGGAAACACCATATATTTT
TRBJ2-6 . . TRBV7-3 CASSRYNSGANVLTF TGTGCCAGCAGCCGATATAATTCTGGGGCCAACGTCCTGACTTTC
TRBJ1-5 once . TRBV10-3 CAIKLRAGDEDNQPQHF TGTGCCATCAAACTAAGGGCAGGGGATGAGGACAATCAGCCCCAGCATTTT
TRBJ1-3 . . TRBV30 CACEQGLGNTIYF TGTGCCTGCGAACAGGGACTCGGAAACACCATATATTTT
TRBJ1-4 . TRBD1 TRBV5-5 CASSLGDRVGEKLFF TGTGCCAGCAGCTTAGGGGACAGGGTGGGCGAAAAACTGTTTTTT
TRBJ2-3 . . TRBV19 CASSISTASTDTQYF TGTGCCAGTAGTATCTCAACGGCTAGCACAGATACGCAGTATTTT
TRBJ2-7 . . TRBV5-1 CASSFTRGEQYF TGCGCCAGCTCCTTTACGAGGGGAGAGCAGTACTTC
TRBJ2-2 . . TRBV2 CASSELDVNTGELFF TGTGCCAGCAGTGAGCTTGATGTTAACACCGGGGAGCTGTTTTTT
TRBJ1-1 . . TRBV7-9 CASSAGERTEAFF TGTGCCAGCAGCGCAGGGGAAAGGACTGAAGCTTTCTTT
TRBJ2-3 . TRBD2 TRBV11-2 CASARLSGVLSTDTQYF TGTGCCAGCGCTCGTTTAAGCGGGGTCCTAAGCACAGATACGCAGTATTTT
TRBJ2-7 once TRBD1 TRBV2 CASRNTGTGNEQYF TGTGCCAGCAGGAATACCGGGACAGGGAACGAGCAGTACTTC
TRBJ2-7 . . TRBV9 CASSVGPGAYEQYF TGTGCCAGCAGCGTAGGTCCAGGTGCCTACGAGCAGTACTTC
TRBJ1-5 . . TRBV6-5 CASSYSRDLNQPQHF TGTGCCAGCAGTTACTCGAGGGACCTCAATCAGCCCCAGCATTTT
TRBJ1-4 . . TRBV30 CAWSAVITGINEKLFF TGTGCCTGGAGTGCAGTTATAACAGGGATTAATGAAAAACTGTTTTTT
TRBJ1-6 . . TRBV30 CAWSRGQNQGSYNSPLHF TGTGCCTGGAGTAGAGGACAGAATCAAGGCTCCTATAATTCACCCCTCCACTTT
TRBJ2-2 . TRBD2 TRBV5-1 CASSRLAGDTGELFF TGCGCCAGCAGCAGGCTAGCGGGGGATACCGGGGAGCTGTTTTTT
TRBJ1-2 . . TRBV28 CASSPGGLGIYGYTF TGTGCCAGCAGCCCTGGTGGTCTCGGGATTTATGGCTACACCTTC
TRBJ1-5 . . TRBV2 CASSGQAYQPQHF TGTGCCAGCAGTGGACAGGCTTATCAGCCCCAGCATTTT
TRBJ1-1 . . TRBV7-9 CASKVQASGTEAFF TGTGCCAGCAAGGTCCAGGCCTCGGGGACTGAGGCTTTCTTT
TRBJ1-5 . . TRBV28 CASSLYSPAQPQHF TGTGCCAGCAGTCTCTATTCCCCCGCTCAGCCCCAGCATTTT
TRBJ1-3 . . TRBV7-8 CASSSTAASNTIYF TGTGCCAGCAGCTCCACCGCGGCCTCAAACACCATATATTTT
TRBJ2-7 . . TRBV28 CASSSGTSLAYEQYF TGTGCCAGCAGTTCGGGGACGTCGTTGGCCTACGAGCAGTACTTC
TRBJ1-6 . TRBD1 TRBV7-9 CASSLVGQGYSPLHF TGTGCCAGCAGCTTAGTGGGACAGGGGTATTCACCCCTCCACTTT
TRBJ2-2 . . TRBV5-6 CASSLNGRTGELFF TGTGCCAGCAGTTTGAACGGGAGAACCGGGGAGCTGTTTTTT
TRBJ1-2 . TRBD1 TRBV28 CASSLVRDRGFGYTF TGTGCCAGCAGTTTAGTCCGGGACAGGGGCTTCGGCTACACCTTC
TRBJ2-3 . . TRBV7-2 CASSAYSFSTDTQYF TGTGCCAGCAGCGCCTACAGCTTTAGCACAGATACGCAGTATTTT
TRBJ2-7 . . TRBV5-4 CASSSRASYEQYF TGTGCCAGCAGCTCCCGGGCCTCCTACGAGCAGTACTTC
TRBJ2-3 . . TRBV7-9 CASSFRGPDTQYF TGTGCCAGCAGCTTCAGGGGTCCGGATACGCAGTATTTT
TRBJ2-3 once . TRBV7-6 CASSAQRTDTQYF TGTGCCAGCAGCGCTCAGAGAACAGATACGCAGTATTTT